This T cell receptor (beta chain) emerged from a study of regulatory T cells in long-lasting Graves disease. Sequencing libraries for TCR beta were prepared with iRepertoire HTBI primers and Arm-PCR of CDR3 regions. Via MiXCR, TCRdb re-called the multiplex PCR reads, giving one row per CDR3 protein. The repertoire holds roughly 560,000 distinct CDR3 sequences, approximately 12% seen once, with 8.9% in the top ten. Many counts were recorded for this clonotype. The time point was: newly diagnosed GD, antithyroid drugs for less than 3 months. PBMC-extracted RNA yielded the TCR library. The germline CDR1 and CDR2 sequences are SGHRS and YFSETQ. The ends were cut back, 4 bases at V and 0 bases at J, with 13 bases in the middle. The CDR3 length is 16 residues. These sequences were also reported in another study, on T cells in Graves' hyperthyroidism and ophthalmopathy.

The source material was peripheral blood mononuclear cells (PBMCs), sampled at new diagnosis, from a patient treated with antithyroid drugs. The sequence derives from a woman aged 30 to 39 with Graves disease. This chain links TRBV5-1 with TRBJ1-4; weak D call: TRBD1 (5 bases). CDR3 nucleotides: TGCGCCAGCAGCCGGGGGACGCAACCAACTAATGAAAAACTGTTTTTT. It is translated as CASSRGTQPTNEKLFF.